Below are 8 T cell receptor beta chains sequenced from a single sample in a study of OX40 agonist ivuxolimab in advanced cancers. Profiled with immunoSEQ multiplex PCR; TCRdb holds only in-frame clones, not every one. The sample lists roughly 53,000 clones, 84% occurring once. The specimen was CD4+ or CD8+ T cells sorted from blood, collected in a trial of the OX40 agonist ivuxolimab. The receptors were sampled from an adult with an advanced solid tumor such as melanoma, head and neck, liver or kidney cancer.

The V gene is TRBV27, the J gene TRBJ2-7, with TRBD1 identical over 9 bases. The CDR3 sequence is 14 residues long. CDR1 and CDR2 from the germline V gene are MNHEY and SMNVEV (reference sequence). J gave up 2 bases and V 3 bases, and 2 bases lay outside the gene matches. CDR3 bases: TGTGCCAGCAGTTTGGACAGGGGAGCCTACGAGCAGTACTTC. This translates into CASSLDRGAYEQYF.

The V call is TRBV6-1, the J call TRBJ2-3; 8 bases map to TRBD2. Losses at the gene ends were 6 bases for V and 2 bases for J; bases not matched to a gene: 7. Germline assignment: CDR1 MNHNS and CDR2 SASEGT. The CDR3 has 15 amino acids. The CDR3 DNA sequence: TGTGCCAGCAGCCGTTCGGGAGGGCCCACAGATACGCAGTATTTT. It encodes CASSRSGGPTDTQYF.

This clone was observed a single time. The V call is TRBV6-1, the J call TRBJ1-1, with TRBD1 as a possible D gene (5 bases). The CDR3 is made up of 13 amino acids. The ends were cut back, 7 bases at V and 4 bases at J, with 13 bases in the middle. In germline, CDR1 is MNHNS, CDR2 SASEGT. Here the CDR3 reads CASKYSGPTEAFF. Here the CDR3 DNA reads TGTGCCAGCAAGTATTCAGGGCCCACTGAAGCTTTCTTT.

The J gene is TRBJ2-5, the V gene TRBV5-1; D possibly corresponds to TRBD2 (6 bases). Germline lookup yields CDR1 SGHRS and CDR2 YFSETQ. V was cut by 0 bases and J by 2 bases, with 14 bases left in between. The CDR3 sequence is 16 residues long. The DNA for the CDR3 is TGCGCCAGCAGCTTGGATGGTAGCGGAAATCAAGAGACCCAGTACTTC. Protein: CASSLDGSGNQETQYF.

The chain recombines TRBV6-1 with TRBJ2-7; no clear D. The CDR3 contains 11 residues. Germline loops: CDR1 MNHNS, CDR2 SASEGT. Trimming took 6 bases from V and 5 from J, leaving 8 bases between them. The CDR3 loop is CASRTGHEQYF. In DNA form, the CDR3 reads TGTGCCAGCAGAACGGGCCACGAGCAGTACTTC.

This sequence joins TRBV5-3 and TRBJ2-7, with D perhaps TRBD2 (6 bases). TRBV5-3 is annotated as an ORF whose role is uncertain. This CDR3 comprises 13 residues. V was trimmed by 5 bases and J by 3 bases, leaving 12 bases between them. The CDR3 loop reads CARRKSGDYEQYF. The CDR3 DNA reads TGTGCCAGAAGGAAGTCGGGGGACTACGAGCAGTACTTC.

The V gene is TRBV28, the J gene TRBJ1-6; D call uncertain. Germline CDR1 and CDR2: MDHEN and SYDVKM. Deletions cut 8 bases from V and 7 bases from J, with 18 bases between. CDR3 length: 15 amino acids. CDR3 amino acids: CASYTRMGSNSPLHF. CDR3 DNA: TGTGCCAGCTACACGCGGATGGGGTCCAATTCACCCCTCCACTTT.

The chain links TRBV12-1 to TRBJ2-6; the D call in the table, TRBD2, was not verified against the DNA. TRBV12-1 is assigned pseudogene status. The CDR3 totals 19 residues. In DNA, the CDR3 is TGTGCCACCCAGCAACCCCCGGGCGGGAGCCACTCTGGGGCCAACGTCCTGACTTTC. Amino acid sequence: CATQQPPGGSHSGANVLTF.